Described below is a single TCR beta chain sequence and its context. Its antigen remains unidentified. These data come from a study of PD-1 blockade in classical Hodgkin lymphoma. This CDR3 spans 17 amino acids. Germline-derived CDR1 and CDR2 are KGHSH and LQKENI. The V and J ends lost 3 bases and 5 bases, in that order; junction bases with no gene match: 14. All patients experienced relapse after autologous stem cell transplantation, and brentuximab vedotin exposure was variable. Here immunoSEQ multiplex PCR was the method, and the copy in TCRdb shows in-frame clones only, minus some. The sample carries just under 30,000 clones, just over 70% recorded once. Study-level points and caveats: Patients who began taking nivolumab under 1 year after ASCT were left out. Prior to therapy, complete responders displayed diversity much like that of newly diagnosed patients. TCR diversity in CD4+, not CD8+, cells rose significantly by C4D1. Diminished baseline TCR diversity has been reported in newly diagnosed patients relative to healthy donors.

The sequencing here drew on peripheral blood mononuclear cells (PBMCs), taken before the second cycle of nivolumab. This chain links TRBV18 with TRBJ2-7; TRBD1 matches at 9 bases. This sequence was found in a human donor with classical Hodgkin lymphoma. CDR3 protein: CASSPYPPGTGTHEQYF. The CDR3 DNA reads TGTGCCAGCTCACCTTACCCCCCGGGGACAGGGACGCACGAGCAGTACTTC.